These 14 T cell receptor beta chains were sequenced from one sample in a study of beta chain features in type 1 diabetes. The entirety of the isolated RNA underwent reverse transcription, so expressed TCRB transcripts were sequenced. Sequencing was performed with immunoSEQ multiplex PCR; in TCRdb, only in-frame clones are kept and a portion is missing. Among roughly 610,000 clones listed, 15% to 19% were seen once. The sample was naive CD4+ T cells from blood. These receptors came from a man younger than 35 in good health.

This chain joins TRBV7-9 and TRBJ2-3, with D unclear. Germline V gene lookup returns CDR1 SEHNR and CDR2 FQNEAQ (reference sequence). V was trimmed by 9 bases and J by 2 bases, leaving 9 bases between them. The CDR3 sequence is 12 residues long. The CDR3 reads CASTAYTDTQYF. In DNA, the CDR3 is TGTGCCAGTACAGCGTACACAGATACGCAGTATTTT.

There are a few counts of this clone. The V and J genes are TRBV18 and TRBJ1-1; 10 bases are a match to TRBD1. Unmatched junction bases numbered 10, after V lost 3 bases and J lost 3 bases. This CDR3 comprises 17 residues. Germline CDR1 KGHSH, CDR2 LQKENI. The CDR3: CASSPLEGQGIDTEAFF. The DNA for the CDR3 is TGTGCCAGCTCACCTCTCGAGGGACAGGGGATTGACACTGAAGCTTTCTTT.

Only a few counts were recorded for this clone. The chain joins TRBV25-1 to TRBJ2-2, with 7 bases identical to TRBD2. This CDR3 has 16 residues. Germline CDR1 reads MGHDK; CDR2 reads SYGVNS. The V gene end was trimmed by 5 bases and the J gene end by 5 bases; junction bases not matched to a gene: 11. The CDR3 sequence is CASSPRKLAWTGELFF. The CDR3 bases are TGTGCCAGCAGTCCGAGAAAACTAGCGTGGACCGGGGAGCTGTTTTTT.

This clone was counted a few times. V gene TRBV29-1 combines with J gene TRBJ2-5; no firm D call. This CDR3 contains 13 residues. The V and J ends lost 2 bases and 5 bases respectively, with 12 bases between them. The germline V gene has CDR1 SQVTM and CDR2 ANQGSEA. CDR3 nucleotides: TGCAGCGTTGAAACCCGCCTGTCGGAGACCCAGTACTTC. Translated, it gives CSVETRLSETQYF. Filled out from reference TRBV29-1 and TRBJ2-5, the complete variable domain reads SAVISQKPSRDICQRGTSLTIQCQVDSQVTMMFWYRQQPGQSLTLIATANQGSEATYESGFVIDKFPISRPNLTFSTLTVSNMSPEDSSIYLCSVETRLSETQYFGPGTRLLVL.

This sequence joins TRBV25-1 and TRBJ1-1; 10 nucleotides align to TRBD1. The CDR3 runs 14 residues. The ends lost 6 bases at V and 4 bases at J; junction bases unmatched: 5. Germline V lookup: CDR1 MGHDK, CDR2 SYGVNS. The CDR3 here is CASSRQGAGTEAFF. The CDR3 DNA follows: TGTGCCAGCAGCAGACAGGGGGCAGGCACTGAAGCTTTCTTT.

This clone has more than one count but fewer than ten. The V call is TRBV9, the J call TRBJ2-2; D is possibly TRBD2 (5 bases). Germline V gives CDR1 SGDLS, CDR2 YYNGEE. The V end was cut by 6 bases, the J end by 6 bases, with 15 bases between. The CDR3 length is 14 residues. The CDR3 DNA follows: TGTGCCAGCAATTCCGTTAACGGGGCCGGGGAGCTGTTTTTT. This sequence encodes CASNSVNGAGELFF.

The chain recombines TRBV2 with TRBJ1-4; D possibly corresponds to TRBD1 (5 bases). The CDR3 is 12 amino acids. In germline, CDR1 is SNHLY, CDR2 FYNNEI. Trimming took 3 bases from V and 11 from J, leaving 10 bases between them. The CDR3 reads CASSEMGRKLFF. In nucleotides, the CDR3 is TGTGCCAGCAGTGAGATGGGGCGGAAACTGTTTTTT.

The sample holds a few counts of this clone. This chain joins TRBV7-3 and TRBJ2-7; TRBD2 aligns across 7 bases. The J segment lost 3 bases and the V segment lost 3 bases, leaving 2 bases of the junction unmatched. Germline loops: CDR1 SGHTA, CDR2 FQGTGA. The CDR3 has 13 residues. This chain's CDR3 is CASSLTSRYEQYF. The CDR3 DNA is TGTGCCAGCAGCTTGACTAGCCGCTACGAGCAGTACTTC.

This clone was recorded a few times. The chain combines TRBV5-4 with TRBJ1-6; possibly TRBD1 for D (5 bases). This CDR3 has 18 amino acids. Looked up from germline, CDR1 is SGHNT and CDR2 is YYREEE (reference sequence). With 1 base removed from V and 7 bases from J, the gap between germline ends came to 21 bases. The CDR3 DNA is TGTGCCAGCAGCTTGTTAACCAGGGTCTCGACATGGAATTCACCCCTCCACTTT. It codes for CASSLLTRVSTWNSPLHF. The full variable domain, in which reference TRBV5-4 and TRBJ1-6 provide the parts outside the CDR3, is ETGVTQSPTHLIKTRGQQVTLRCSSQSGHNTVSWYQQALGQGPQFIFQYYREEENGRGNFPPRFSGLQFPNYSSELNVNALELDDSALYLCASSLLTRVSTWNSPLHFGNGTRLTVT.

In this sample, this clone turned up a few times. The chain couples TRBV5-1 to TRBJ1-2, with D unresolved. Per germline, CDR1 SGHRS and CDR2 YFSETQ. CDR3 length: 13 amino acids. Trimming stripped 0 bases from V and 6 bases from J, with 9 bases between. In DNA, the CDR3 is TGCGCCAGCAGCTTGGGGTGGGATCATGGCTACACCTTC. Residues: CASSLGWDHGYTF.

The sample holds a few counts of this clone. This chain joins TRBV7-9 and TRBJ1-6, with D perhaps TRBD1 (5 bases). The CDR3 totals 15 residues. V was clipped by 1 base and J by 7 bases, with 11 bases between them. Germline loops: CDR1 SEHNR, CDR2 FQNEAQ (reference sequence). The CDR3 reads CASSLEGLSNSPLHF. The DNA of the CDR3 is TGTGCCAGCAGCTTAGAGGGGCTTTCGAATTCACCCCTCCACTTT.

This sequence joins TRBV7-9 and TRBJ2-1, with 11 nucleotides matching TRBD2. With V trimmed by 5 bases and J by 3 bases, 3 bases remained unmatched. The CDR3 has 15 residues. Germline V gives CDR1 SEHNR, CDR2 FQNEAQ (reference sequence). The CDR3 DNA follows: TGTGCCAGCAGCGCACTAGCGGGAGACTACAATGAGCAGTTCTTC. As protein: CASSALAGDYNEQFF.

The rearrangement uses TRBV10-3 and TRBJ2-1, with 10 bases aligning to TRBD2. The ends lost 4 bases at V and 10 bases at J; junction bases unmatched: 7. CDR3 size: 14 residues. Per the germline V gene, CDR1 is ENHRY and CDR2 is SYGVKD. The CDR3 spells CAISGSGGAWEQFF. The CDR3 DNA sequence: TGTGCCATCAGTGGCAGCGGGGGGGCCTGGGAGCAGTTCTTC.

The CDR3 coding sequence is TGTGCCAGCAGCCTGGGGGAGGGGGATGAGCAGTTCTTC. Encoded protein: CASSLGEGDEQFF. The chain combines TRBV4-2 with TRBJ2-1; maybe TRBD2 (7 bases). The CDR3 covers 13 residues. CDR1 LGHNA and CDR2 YNFKEQ come from the germline V gene. Trimming shortened V by 4 bases and J by 8 bases, and 12 bases separated the two germline ends.